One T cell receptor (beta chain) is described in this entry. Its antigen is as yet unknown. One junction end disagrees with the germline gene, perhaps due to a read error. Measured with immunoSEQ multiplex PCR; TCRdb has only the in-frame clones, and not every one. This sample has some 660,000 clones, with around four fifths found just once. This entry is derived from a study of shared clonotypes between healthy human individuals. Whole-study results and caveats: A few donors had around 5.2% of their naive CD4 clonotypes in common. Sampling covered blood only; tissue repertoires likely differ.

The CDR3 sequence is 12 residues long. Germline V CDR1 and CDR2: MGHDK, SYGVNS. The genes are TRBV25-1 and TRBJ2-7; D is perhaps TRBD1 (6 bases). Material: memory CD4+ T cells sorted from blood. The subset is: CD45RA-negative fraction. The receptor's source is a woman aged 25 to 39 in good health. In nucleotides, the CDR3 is TGTGCCAGCAGTGAATCCGGTAGGGGGATGAACTTC. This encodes CASSESGRGMNF.